Presented here are 19 T cell receptor beta chains from one specimen sequenced in a study of metastatic and nonmetastatic thyroid tumors. TCRdb used MiXCR to call clones anew from the PCR reads. The sample yields 30,000 to 40,000 clones, 20% to 25% seen once. Every patient underwent thyroid surgery untreated. The material sequenced was tumor tissue. The receptors were sampled from a male donor with papillary thyroid cancer or a benign thyroid nodule (not recorded which). Some clones in this sample may be carry-over from other donors' samples.

This clone was observed many times. The V and J genes are TRBV11-2 and TRBJ2-1, with unresolved D. Per germline, CDR1 SGHAT and CDR2 FQNNGV. CDR3 length: 13 residues. Trimming removed 5 bases from V and 5 bases from J, with 10 bases in between. The CDR3 is CASSVSTHNEQFF. For the CDR3, the DNA is TGTGCCAGCAGCGTTTCTACCCACAATGAGCAGTTCTTC.

V gene TRBV5-1 combines with J gene TRBJ2-1, with a possible D match to TRBD2 (5 bases). Germline V gene lookup returns CDR1 SGHRS and CDR2 YFSETQ. Trimming took 2 bases from V and 5 from J, leaving 8 bases between them. The CDR3 runs 13 residues. CDR3 sequence (DNA): TGCGCCAGCAGCTTCTGGGGAGACAATGAGCAGTTCTTC. Its translation: CASSFWGDNEQFF.

This clone was counted at least ten times. The V and J genes are TRBV2 and TRBJ2-5, with D hard to call. CDR3 length: 11 residues. Trimming took 6 bases from V and 1 from J, leaving 3 bases between them. The germline gives CDR1 SNHLY, CDR2 FYNNEI. DNA of the CDR3: TGTGCCAGCAGGGTCCAAGAGACCCAGTACTTC. Protein: CASRVQETQYF.

There are a few counts of this clone. CDR3: CASSVGVETEAFF. Here the CDR3 DNA reads TGTGCCAGCAGTGTGGGGGTGGAGACTGAAGCTTTCTTT. The J gene is TRBJ1-1, the V gene TRBV6-2 or TRBV6-3; D possibly corresponds to TRBD1 (5 bases). The germline gives CDR1 MNHEY, CDR2 SVGEGT. The CDR3 consists of 13 residues. With 5 bases removed from V and 5 bases from J, the gap between germline ends came to 12 bases.

The J gene is TRBJ1-6, the V gene TRBV6-4; D unresolved. V lost 7 bases to trimming and J lost 8 bases, with 18 bases between them. The CDR3 consists of 15 residues. CDR1 is MRHNA and CDR2 is SNTAGT in the germline V gene. The CDR3 DNA reads TGTGCCAGCAAGAAGAGGTTTAATGAGGATTCACCCCTCCACTTT. This sequence encodes CASKKRFNEDSPLHF.

At least ten counts were recorded for this clone. This rearrangement joins TRBV28 to TRBJ2-2; D tentatively reads TRBD1 or TRBD2 (6 bases each). Germline assignment: CDR1 MDHEN and CDR2 SYDVKM. The CDR3 extends over 15 amino acids. The ends were cut back, 6 bases at V and 8 bases at J, with 19 bases in the middle. Here the CDR3 DNA reads TGTGCCAGCAGCAGCGCTACAGGGAGGTCGGGGGAGCTGTTTTTT. It translates to CASSSATGRSGELFF.

This clone has a count of ten or more. V is TRBV11-2 and J is TRBJ2-5, with D possibly matching TRBD1 (7 bases). The V gene lost 3 bases and the J gene lost 1 base, with 12 bases spanning the gap. Germline CDR1 reads SGHAT; CDR2 reads FQNNGV. This CDR3 has 15 amino acids. For the CDR3, the DNA is TGTGCCAGCAGCTTGGGGGGACAGTCCCAAGAGACCCAGTACTTC. Translation: CASSLGGQSQETQYF.

This clone was recorded many times. This may be a read error, as it is one base from a much larger clone. The chain joins TRBV20-1 to TRBJ2-2; D is possibly TRBD2 (5 bases). Trimming removed 3 bases from V and 6 bases from J, with 17 bases in between. The CDR3 length is 15 residues. CDR1 is DFQATT and CDR2 is SNEGSKA in the germline V gene (reference sequence). The DNA for the CDR3 is TGCAGTGCTAGGATGGACTCGATCCGATCCGGGGAGCTGTTTTTT. Amino acid sequence: CSARMDSIRSGELFF.

By share of the sample, this clone is medium-sized. V is TRBV7-2 and J is TRBJ2-7; 7 bases map to TRBD1. The CDR3 is made up of 15 amino acids. J was trimmed by 7 bases and V by 1 base; bases with no gene match: 10. Germline assignment: CDR1 SGHTA and CDR2 FQGNSA. The CDR3 reads CASSLVGTEALEQYF. As DNA, the CDR3 is TGTGCCAGCAGCTTAGTAGGGACAGAGGCACTGGAGCAGTACTTC.

The J gene is TRBJ1-5, the V gene TRBV5-1, with D possibly being TRBD1 (6 bases). The germline gives CDR1 SGHRS, CDR2 YFSETQ. V lost 2 bases, J lost 7 bases, and 13 bases lay in between. The length of the CDR3 is 14 residues. CDR3 sequence reads: CASSLGGWNQPQHF. The CDR3 nucleotides read TGCGCCAGCAGCTTAGGGGGATGGAACCAGCCCCAGCATTTT.

The table lists this clone with many counts. This chain joins TRBV29-1 and TRBJ2-7, with D perhaps given as TRBD1 or TRBD2 (5 bases each). The CDR3 is 12 residues long. CDR1 SQVTM and CDR2 ANQGSEA come from the germline V gene. V dropped 6 bases and J dropped 2 bases, with 11 bases sitting between them. CDR3 protein: CSVTQGAYEQYF. CDR3 bases: TGCAGCGTGACGCAGGGAGCCTACGAGCAGTACTTC.

In the case of this clone: Other nucleotide sequences in the sample specify the same CDR3. The J gene is TRBJ2-7, the V gene TRBV12-3 or TRBV12-4; TRBD2 might be the D (5 bases). The V and J ends lost 8 bases and 1 base respectively, with 15 bases between them. The CDR3 runs 14 residues. For the CDR3, the DNA is TGTGCCAGCGTCTCAGCTGGAGGATCCTACGAGCAGTACTTC. Residues: CASVSAGGSYEQYF.

This clone was recorded many times. The chain links TRBV5-4 to TRBJ2-5, with 10 bases matching TRBD1. V shed 4 bases, J shed 3 bases, and the junction held 9 bases outside the gene matches. The CDR3 is 16 amino acids. Germline assignment: CDR1 SGHNT and CDR2 YYREEE (reference sequence). DNA of the CDR3: TGTGCCAGCAGCCACGGGACAGGGGTTTGGGAAGAGACCCAGTACTTC. Encoded protein: CASSHGTGVWEETQYF.

Judged by abundance, this clone is medium-sized. This chain uses TRBV5-1 with TRBJ1-2; D unclear. The CDR3 contains 14 residues. Trimming took off 0 bases at V and 1 base at J, with 7 bases between the two ends. CDR1 and CDR2 (germline): SGHRS, YFSETQ. Written as DNA, the CDR3 is TGCGCCAGCAGCTTGGACACAGATAACTATGGCTACACCTTC. As protein: CASSLDTDNYGYTF.

This chain connects TRBV28 to TRBJ1-1; weak D call: TRBD1 (6 bases). The germline V and J ends were trimmed by 3 bases and 2 bases, with 7 bases remaining between them. Looked up from germline, CDR1 is MDHEN and CDR2 is SYDVKM. The CDR3 spans 13 residues. In nucleotides, the CDR3 is TGTGCCAGCAGTTTGGACAGTAACACTGAAGCTTTCTTT. Its protein is CASSLDSNTEAFF. The full variable domain, in which reference TRBV28 and TRBJ1-1 provide the parts outside the CDR3, is DVKVTQSSRYLVKRTGEKVFLECVQDMDHENMFWYRQDPGLGLRLIYFSYDVKMKEKGDIPEGYSVSREKKERFSLILESASTNQTSMYLCASSLDSNTEAFFGQGTRLTVV.

This clone was seen ten or more times. J is TRBJ2-5 and V is TRBV6-1, with 12 bases matching TRBD2. Germline V gene sequence: CDR1 MNHNS, CDR2 SASEGT. The CDR3 is 14 residues long. V gave up 5 bases and J gave up 4 bases; unmatched junction bases: 2. The CDR3 nucleotides are TGTGCCAGCAGTCAGGGACTAGCGGGAGAGACCCAGTACTTC. Translation: CASSQGLAGETQYF.

This clone has only a few counts. The chain uses TRBV28 and TRBJ2-2, with D maybe TRBD2 (6 bases). V dropped 6 bases and J dropped 0 bases, with 23 bases sitting between them. CDR1 and CDR2 from the germline V gene are MDHEN and SYDVKM. The CDR3 loop spans 19 amino acids. The CDR3 sequence: CASSPLRQGTPSNTGELFF. CDR3 nucleotide sequence: TGTGCCAGCAGCCCCTTACGCCAAGGGACTCCTTCGAACACCGGGGAGCTGTTTTTT.

This clone was observed at least ten times. V and J are TRBV11-2 and TRBJ2-2, with TRBD1 as a possible D gene (5 bases). CDR1 and CDR2 (germline): SGHAT, FQNNGV. CDR3 size: 15 residues. Trimming took 0 bases from V and 7 from J, leaving 12 bases between them. The DNA of the CDR3 is TGTGCCAGCAGCTTAGATCCAGGGATTCTCGGGGAGCTGTTTTTT. Its protein product is CASSLDPGILGELFF.

The sample holds many counts of this clone. The rearrangement joins TRBV7-2 to TRBJ2-2; no clear D. Germline values: CDR1 SGHTA, CDR2 FQGNSA. The CDR3 extends over 14 amino acids. Trimming took off 1 base at V and 0 bases at J, with 3 bases between the two ends. CDR3 bases: TGTGCCAGCAGCTTAGGAGCGAACACCGGGGAGCTGTTTTTT. Encoded protein: CASSLGANTGELFF.